The 31 T cell receptor beta chains listed next were all sequenced from one sample in a study of blood T cells in healthy people across ages. With a J-beta primer mix and a sample-barcoded 5' primer, a second PCR ran about 7 to 12 cycles. MiXCR was run by TCRdb on the 5' RACE reads, yielding one entry per CDR3 protein. This table holds 760,000 or so distinct CDR3 sequences, around 25% found once. These same records also appear under a second study, on T cells of mothers and their children.

The sequencing input was blood. The receptors derive from a boy aged 5-17 years in good health.

The chain has TRBV6-6 and TRBJ2-5; TRBD1 matches 9 bases. The germline CDR1 and CDR2 sequences are MNHNY and SVGAGI (reference sequence). The length of the CDR3 is 15 residues. V lost 8 bases, J lost 4 bases, and 11 bases stayed unmatched. The chain's CDR3 is CASGQGQWGPETQYF. CDR3 in DNA: TGTGCCAGCGGACAGGGGCAGTGGGGTCCAGAGACCCAGTACTTC.

This clonotype occurred a few times. The chain links TRBV29-1 to TRBJ2-7; D possibly matches TRBD1 or TRBD2 (5 bases each). The CDR3 is 16 residues long. The ends were cut back, 7 bases at V and 5 bases at J, with 27 bases in the middle. Germline values: CDR1 SQVTM, CDR2 ANQGSEA. The CDR3 here is CSAQGGEDTLGDEQYF. The CDR3 DNA reads as TGCAGCGCCCAAGGAGGAGAGGATACGCTAGGGGACGAGCAGTACTTC.

This chain joins TRBV28 and TRBJ2-7, with 11 bases fitting TRBD2. V lost 5 bases, J lost 3 bases, and 12 bases stayed unmatched. Germline assignment: CDR1 MDHEN and CDR2 SYDVKM. The CDR3 sequence is 17 residues long. Here the CDR3 reads CASSLRGRTSGYYEQYF. The DNA for the CDR3 is TGTGCCAGCAGTCTCCGCGGGCGGACTAGCGGGTACTACGAGCAGTACTTC.

This chain uses TRBV5-4 with TRBJ2-5; D is unclear. The CDR3 has 14 residues. Trimming pared 3 bases from V and 5 bases from J, leaving 14 bases between. Germline V gene lookup returns CDR1 SGHNT and CDR2 YYREEE (reference sequence). The CDR3 sequence is CASSWVGQWETQYF. In DNA, the CDR3 is TGTGCCAGCAGCTGGGTCGGGCAATGGGAGACCCAGTACTTC.

There are a few counts of this clonotype. The chain couples TRBV20-1 to TRBJ2-7; no firm D call. The CDR3 loop spans 14 amino acids. Trimming removed 0 bases from V and 2 bases from J, with 11 bases in between. Germline lookup yields CDR1 DFQATT and CDR2 SNEGSKA (reference sequence). The CDR3 region is CSARDRGKTYEQYF. CDR3 in DNA: TGCAGTGCTAGAGATAGAGGAAAGACCTACGAGCAGTACTTC.

The chain has TRBV20-1 and TRBJ2-5; maybe TRBD2 (6 bases). Trimming stripped 7 bases from V and 11 bases from J, with 20 bases between. Looked up from germline, CDR1 is DFQATT and CDR2 is SNEGSKA (reference sequence). The CDR3 covers 12 residues. The CDR3 coding sequence is TGCAGTGGTTGGGACTTTTCGGAAGAGCAGTACTTC. This sequence encodes CSGWDFSEEQYF.

There are a few counts of this clonotype. This chain links TRBV6-6 with TRBJ2-3, with D possibly TRBD2 on 5 matching bases. Per the germline V gene, CDR1 is MNHNY and CDR2 is SVGAGI (reference sequence). Trimming pared 0 bases from V and 4 bases from J, leaving 8 bases between. The CDR3 sequence is 14 residues long. The CDR3 DNA reads TGTGCCAGCAGTTACTCGTCGGGGTCAGATACGCAGTATTTT. Protein: CASSYSSGSDTQYF.

Concerning this clonotype: One junction end disagrees with the germline gene, perhaps due to a read error. V gene TRBV10-3 combines with J gene TRBJ2-1, with TRBD1 matching 11 bases. The CDR3 totals 19 residues. Per the germline V gene, CDR1 is ENHRY and CDR2 is SYGVKD. CDR3 bases: TGTGCCGTCAGCCATCTCGGACAGGGGGCGAGCGGGAGAGACCATGAGCAGTTCTTC. Translation: CAVSHLGQGASGRDHEQFF.

The V gene is TRBV20-1, the J gene TRBJ2-5, with 11 bases fitting TRBD2. The J call could be wrong; TRBJ2-1 is a better fit for the DNA end. The CDR3 spans 14 residues. CDR1 DFQATT and CDR2 SNEGSKA come from the germline V gene (reference sequence). This chain's CDR3 is CSAQLAGVDNEQFF. The CDR3 DNA reads TGCAGTGCTCAACTAGCGGGAGTAGACAATGAGCAGTTCTTC.

This clonotype was seen a few times. The V gene is TRBV10-3, the J gene TRBJ2-5; TRBD1 or TRBD2 may be the D gene (5 bases each). The CDR3 spans 15 residues. CDR1 and CDR2 (germline): ENHRY, SYGVKD. Trimming took off 3 bases at V and 5 bases at J, with 16 bases between the two ends. CDR3: CAISDVTLWGETQYF. The CDR3 region has the DNA TGTGCCATCAGTGATGTTACTCTCTGGGGGGAGACCCAGTACTTC.

This clonotype was counted a few times. The rearrangement uses TRBV25-1 and TRBJ1-2; D possibly corresponds to TRBD1 (5 bases). This CDR3 is built from 13 residues. Trimming pared 3 bases from V and 6 bases from J, leaving 11 bases between. Per the germline V gene, CDR1 is MGHDK and CDR2 is SYGVNS. CDR3 sequence reads: CASSEYRSDGYTF. The CDR3 DNA reads as TGTGCCAGCAGTGAGTACAGGTCCGATGGCTACACCTTC.

The table lists this clonotype with a few counts. The chain couples TRBV7-8 to TRBJ1-6; D is perhaps TRBD1 (5 bases). The CDR3 covers 16 residues. Germline V gene lookup returns CDR1 SGHVS and CDR2 FQNEAQ. V lost 4 bases and J 3 bases, leaving 13 bases between the germline ends. CDR3 region: CASSYGAAGYNSPLHF. The CDR3 nucleotides read TGTGCCAGCAGCTATGGGGCAGCGGGCTATAATTCACCCCTCCACTTT.

The J gene is TRBJ1-4, the V gene TRBV11-2; no clear D gene. The V gene lost 0 bases and the J gene lost 0 bases, with 8 bases spanning the gap. Germline CDR1 is SGHAT and CDR2 is FQNNGV. The CDR3 is 16 amino acids. The CDR3: CASSLDSLATNEKLFF. DNA for the CDR3: TGTGCCAGCAGCTTAGATTCTCTAGCAACTAATGAAAAACTGTTTTTT.

This clonotype was seen only a few times. The chain recombines TRBV4-2 with TRBJ2-3, with D perhaps TRBD2 (6 bases). V was cut by 1 base and J by 0 bases, with 11 bases left in between. Germline values: CDR1 LGHNA, CDR2 YNFKEQ. The CDR3 is made up of 16 amino acids. The CDR3 region is CASSQGGMASTDTQYF. The CDR3 DNA reads TGTGCCAGCAGCCAAGGCGGGATGGCCAGCACAGATACGCAGTATTTT.

This clonotype was seen only a few times. The rearrangement links TRBV15 to TRBJ1-3; possible D gene TRBD1, 6 bases. CDR1 is LNHNV, CDR2 YYDKDF, per germline (reference sequence). Deletions cut 3 bases from V and 0 bases from J, with 18 bases between. This CDR3 is 18 amino acids long. In nucleotides, the CDR3 is TGTGCCACCAGCAGCCAGCTGACAGGATTACTCTCTGGAAACACCATATATTTT. Its protein is CATSSQLTGLLSGNTIYF.

This clonotype was detected only a few times. This chain joins TRBV7-2 and TRBJ2-5; 8 bases map to TRBD2. With V trimmed by 1 base and J by 4 bases, 14 bases remained unmatched. Germline V CDR1 and CDR2: SGHTA, FQGNSA. The CDR3 contains 18 residues. This CDR3 is CASSLVSGGVRRGETQYF. The DNA of the CDR3 is TGTGCCAGCAGCTTAGTCAGCGGGGGAGTCAGAAGGGGAGAGACCCAGTACTTC.

The V call is TRBV29-1, the J call TRBJ1-1; D is uncertain. This CDR3 comprises 14 residues. Germline V lookup: CDR1 SQVTM, CDR2 ANQGSEA. Trimming removed 0 bases from V and 6 bases from J, with 14 bases in between. CDR3 protein: CSVEDPSGKAEAFF. Written as DNA, the CDR3 is TGCAGCGTTGAAGATCCCTCAGGAAAGGCTGAAGCTTTCTTT.

This clonotype was observed a few times. The chain joins TRBV11-2 to TRBJ2-7; a possible D gene is TRBD1 (6 bases). Matching the DNA end better, TRBJ2-5 makes the J call doubtful. This CDR3 is 15 amino acids long. Germline CDR1 is SGHAT and CDR2 is FQNNGV. In DNA form, the CDR3 reads TGTGCCAGCAGCTCAGGGGACAAGCCCCTCGAGACCCAGTACTTC. Translating gives CASSSGDKPLETQYF.

The chain links TRBV12-3 or TRBV12-4 to TRBJ2-1, with 8 bases lining up with TRBD2. The CDR3 length is 15 residues. Losses at the gene ends were 3 bases for V and 6 bases for J; bases not matched to a gene: 7. The CDR3 coding sequence is TGTGCCAGCAGTTTCAACGGGGGGGCGGTCAATGAGCAGTTCTTC. Translated: CASSFNGGAVNEQFF.

This chain connects TRBV12-3 or TRBV12-4 to TRBJ1-2; D is possibly TRBD1 (6 bases). The CDR3 has 15 residues. V was trimmed by 8 bases and J by 0 bases, leaving 16 bases between them. The CDR3 DNA reads TGTGCCAGCGGCCCAACAGGGTCTCCTAACTATGGCTACACCTTC. This sequence encodes CASGPTGSPNYGYTF.

The gene calls are TRBV27 and TRBJ2-5; D unresolved. The V gene lost 6 bases and the J gene lost 2 bases, with 7 bases spanning the gap. This CDR3 comprises 12 residues. Per germline, CDR1 MNHEY and CDR2 SMNVEV (reference sequence). The CDR3 DNA sequence: TGTGCCAGCAGAACAACGCAAGAGACCCAGTACTTC. It yields the protein CASRTTQETQYF.

About this clonotype itself: A much bigger clone sits one base away, suggesting this may be a read error. The chain carries TRBV11-2 and TRBJ2-7; D perhaps matches TRBD1 (5 bases). Trimming took off 1 base at V and 3 bases at J, with 7 bases between the two ends. The CDR3 loop spans 13 amino acids. Per the germline V gene, CDR1 is SGHAT and CDR2 is FQNNGV. In DNA form, the CDR3 reads TGTGCCAGCAGCTTAGCCAGGGTCTACGAGCAGTACTTC. The encoded protein is CASSLARVYEQYF. Filled out from reference TRBV11-2 and TRBJ2-7, the complete variable domain reads EAGVAQSPRYKIIEKRQSVAFWCNPISGHATLYWYQQILGQGPKLLIQFQNNGVVDDSQLPKDRFSAERLKGVDSTLKIQPAKLEDSAVYLCASSLARVYEQYFGPGTRLTVT.

This clonotype was seen only a few times. The rearrangement joins TRBV13 to TRBJ2-6, with D hard to call. The CDR3 has 13 residues. The V gene's germline CDR1 is PRHDT and CDR2 FYEKMQ (reference sequence). The ends were cut back, 5 bases at V and 5 bases at J, with 7 bases in the middle. CDR3 amino acids: CASSAQRANVLTF. In DNA, the CDR3 is TGTGCCAGCAGCGCCCAGAGGGCCAACGTCCTGACTTTC.

The chain links TRBV7-3 to TRBJ2-3; 10 bases align to TRBD2. J was trimmed by 8 bases and V by 5 bases; bases with no gene match: 10. Germline values: CDR1 SGHTA, CDR2 FQGTGA. The CDR3 runs 15 residues. DNA for the CDR3: TGTGCCAGCAGCCTGCATGGGACTAGCGCTGGTACGCAGTATTTT. Its protein product is CASSLHGTSAGTQYF. Supplemented by reference TRBV7-3 and TRBJ2-3, the full variable domain reads GAGVSQTPSNKVTEKGKYVELRCDPISGHTALYWYRQSLGQGPEFLIYFQGTGAADDSGLPNDRFFAVRPEGSVSTLKIQRTERGDSAVYLCASSLHGTSAGTQYFGPGTRLTVL.

This clonotype turned up a few times. The rearrangement uses TRBV20-1 and TRBJ2-5, with D possibly being TRBD1 (7 bases). With 5 bases removed from V and 5 bases from J, the gap between germline ends came to 18 bases. Germline V gives CDR1 DFQATT, CDR2 SNEGSKA (reference sequence). The CDR3 covers 14 residues. The chain's CDR3 is CSAGGTAGRETQYF. CDR3 DNA sequence: TGCAGTGCTGGCGGGACAGCCGGTAGGGAGACCCAGTACTTC.

This clonotype turned up a few times. The chain carries TRBV9 and TRBJ2-5, with TRBD2 matching over 8 bases. The assigned J gene may be wrong: the sequence end matches TRBJ2-1 better. Germline lookup yields CDR1 SGDLS and CDR2 YYNGEE. The CDR3 runs 13 residues. This chain's CDR3 is CASSEEAGDEQFF. CDR3 nucleotide sequence: TGTGCCAGCAGCGAGGAAGCGGGGGATGAGCAGTTCTTC.

The chain is built from TRBV10-3 and TRBJ1-2; 9 nucleotides line up with TRBD1. Looked up from germline, CDR1 is ENHRY and CDR2 is SYGVKD. The CDR3 extends over 13 amino acids. J gave up 4 bases and V 7 bases, and 4 bases lay outside the gene matches. The CDR3 DNA reads TGTGCCATCACTGGACAGGGGAGCTATGGCTACACCTTC. This sequence encodes CAITGQGSYGYTF.

This clonotype was found a few times. This rearrangement joins TRBV15 to TRBJ2-1, with 12 bases identical to TRBD2. Germline values: CDR1 LNHNV, CDR2 YYDKDF (reference sequence). The CDR3 is 19 residues long. The V gene end was trimmed by 2 bases and the J gene end by 0 bases; junction bases not matched to a gene: 8. CDR3 DNA sequence: TGTGCCACCAGCAGACCGGAGGGACTAGCGGGTCTCTCCTACAATGAGCAGTTCTTC. Translating it yields CATSRPEGLAGLSYNEQFF.

This clonotype was seen a handful of times. This sequence joins TRBV12-3 or TRBV12-4 and TRBJ1-4; possibly TRBD1 for D (5 bases). The CDR3 is 16 amino acids. Trimming removed 3 bases at V and 5 bases at J, with 16 bases between. The chain's CDR3 is CASSFRPGDRNEKLFF. For the CDR3, the DNA is TGTGCCAGCAGTTTCCGCCCGGGGGATAGAAATGAAAAACTGTTTTTT.

The chain is built from TRBV5-1 and TRBJ2-5, with 8 bases that match TRBD1. J gave up 4 bases and V 0 bases, and 11 bases lay outside the gene matches. Germline V lookup: CDR1 SGHRS, CDR2 YFSETQ. The CDR3 covers 17 residues. CDR3 sequence reads: CASSLGSSTGGRETQYF. In DNA form, the CDR3 reads TGCGCCAGCAGCTTGGGATCCTCCACAGGGGGACGAGAGACCCAGTACTTC.

This clonotype has just a few counts. The chain uses TRBV7-2 and TRBJ2-5; D is tentatively TRBD1 or TRBD2 (5 bases each). Trimming left V 0 bases short and J 1 base short, with 21 bases between. Germline loops: CDR1 SGHTA, CDR2 FQGNSA. This CDR3 has 19 amino acids. The CDR3 DNA reads as TGTGCCAGCAGCTTAGCGTACCCTTTCCAGGGAGCACTCCAAGAGACCCAGTACTTC. This translates into CASSLAYPFQGALQETQYF.